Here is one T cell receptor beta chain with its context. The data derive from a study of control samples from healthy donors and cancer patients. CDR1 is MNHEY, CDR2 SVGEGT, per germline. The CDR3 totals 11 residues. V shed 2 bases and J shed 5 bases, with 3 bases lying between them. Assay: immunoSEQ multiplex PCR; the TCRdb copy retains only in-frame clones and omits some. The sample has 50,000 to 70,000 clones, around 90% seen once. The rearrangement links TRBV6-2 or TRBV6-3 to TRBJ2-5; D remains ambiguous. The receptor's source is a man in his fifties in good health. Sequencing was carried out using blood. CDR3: CASSYGETQYF. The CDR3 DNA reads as TGTGCCAGCAGTTACGGGGAGACCCAGTACTTC.